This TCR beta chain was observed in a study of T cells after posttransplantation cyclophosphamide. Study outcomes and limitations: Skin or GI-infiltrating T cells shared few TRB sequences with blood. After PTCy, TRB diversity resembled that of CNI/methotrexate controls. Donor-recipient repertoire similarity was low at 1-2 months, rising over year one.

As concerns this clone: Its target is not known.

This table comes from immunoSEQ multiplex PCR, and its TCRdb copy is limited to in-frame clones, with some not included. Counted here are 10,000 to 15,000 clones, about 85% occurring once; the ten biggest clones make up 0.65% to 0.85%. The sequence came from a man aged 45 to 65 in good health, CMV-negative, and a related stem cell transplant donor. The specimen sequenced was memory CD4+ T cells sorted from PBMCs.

In DNA form, the CDR3 reads TGTGCCAGCAGGCCCTCGGGACAAATGGGGTCACCCCTCCACTTT. Translation: CASRPSGQMGSPLHF. The rearrangement uses TRBV13 and TRBJ1-6; D may be TRBD1 (6 bases). The CDR3 totals 15 residues. CDR1 is PRHDT, CDR2 FYEKMQ, per germline (reference sequence). Trimming shortened V by 6 bases and J by 10 bases, and 19 bases separated the two germline ends.